Below are 12 T cell receptor beta chains sequenced from a single sample in a study of radiotherapy plus CTLA-4 blockade in lung cancer. The protocol was immunoSEQ multiplex PCR, while the TCRdb copy is restricted to in-frame clones and leaves out a portion. Seen here are 95,000 to 150,000 clones, 70% to 90% observed once, and the top ten hold 5.5% to 8%. This sample comprised peripheral blood, obtained from a patient treated with radiotherapy plus ipilimumab. These receptors were obtained from a human donor with non-small cell lung cancer that progressed on radiotherapy plus ipilimumab.

This clone was detected only once. The rearrangement links TRBV5-1 to TRBJ2-7; weak D call: TRBD2 (5 bases). The CDR3 is 16 amino acids. Trimming stripped 4 bases from V and 7 bases from J, with 24 bases between. Germline V gives CDR1 SGHRS, CDR2 YFSETQ. The CDR3 coding sequence is TGCGCCAGCAGCGCGGAGAGGAGAGCGGTCACGGGGGAGCAGTACTTC. This translates into CASSAERRAVTGEQYF.

The chain carries TRBV27 and TRBJ2-7; tentative D call: TRBD2 (5 bases). Trimming cost V 3 bases and J 2 bases, with 8 bases left between them. This CDR3 contains 13 residues. The germline CDR1 and CDR2 sequences are MNHEY and SMNVEV (reference sequence). The CDR3 is CASSFSGAYEQYF. For the CDR3, the DNA is TGTGCCAGCAGTTTCTCCGGGGCCTACGAGCAGTACTTC.

The V gene is TRBV4-2, the J gene TRBJ1-3; no firm D call. The V gene's germline CDR1 is LGHNA and CDR2 YNFKEQ. Deletions cut 4 bases from V and 10 bases from J, with 17 bases between. The CDR3 totals 14 residues. The chain's CDR3 is CASSRVRDLRTIYF. The CDR3 nucleotides are TGTGCCAGCAGCCGAGTGAGAGACCTGAGAACCATATATTTT.

This clone was seen once. The chain uses TRBV2 and TRBJ1-5; a possible D gene is TRBD1 (6 bases). Germline V gives CDR1 SNHLY, CDR2 FYNNEI. CDR3 length: 15 amino acids. V dropped 5 bases and J dropped 3 bases, with 14 bases sitting between them. The CDR3 loop reads CASSLRGGANQPQHF. CDR3 DNA sequence: TGTGCCAGCAGTCTAAGGGGGGGAGCCAATCAGCCCCAGCATTTT.

This chain connects TRBV21-1 to TRBJ2-1; TRBD2, the table's D call, was not compared with the DNA. TRBV21-1 is marked as a pseudogene. The CDR3 totals 15 residues. The CDR3 nucleotides read TGTGCCAGCAGCAAGGGAGGGGTGTTTCGCAATGAGCAGTTCTTC. It codes for CASSKGGVFRNEQFF.

The chain employs TRBV5-1 and TRBJ2-7, with D possibly being TRBD2 (8 bases). The CDR3 length is 15 residues. Trimming removed 4 bases at V and 4 bases at J, with 18 bases between. Germline V gene sequence: CDR1 SGHRS, CDR2 YFSETQ. The CDR3 DNA sequence: TGCGCCAGCAGCCCTGGGGACAGCGGGAGATACGAGCAGTACTTC. Its translation: CASSPGDSGRYEQYF.

J is TRBJ2-1 and V is TRBV4-2; 9 nucleotides agree with TRBD2. The V segment lost 4 bases and the J segment 0 bases; nucleotides outside the gene matches: 16. The CDR3 totals 20 residues. The germline V gene encodes CDR1 LGHNA and CDR2 YNFKEQ. The CDR3 DNA reads TGTGCCAGCAGCCGGAACCACGCGGGAGGGCCTTCTAGCTCCTACAATGAGCAGTTCTTC. Encoded protein: CASSRNHAGGPSSSYNEQFF.

The chain links TRBV18 to TRBJ2-5; D is perhaps TRBD1 (6 bases). CDR1 and CDR2 from the germline V gene are KGHSH and LQKENI. The CDR3 is made up of 14 amino acids. The ends were cut back, 1 base at V and 4 bases at J, with 10 bases in the middle. CDR3 in DNA: TGTGCCAGCTCACCACTGTCAGGGGTAGAGACCCAGTACTTC. Its protein is CASSPLSGVETQYF.

Turning to this clone: Mismatch with germline at one junction end may stem from a read error. The J gene is TRBJ2-7, the V gene TRBV18; TRBD1 might be the D (9 bases). This CDR3 contains 16 residues. Germline-derived CDR1 and CDR2 are KGHSH and LQKENI. The CDR3 bases are TGTGCCAGCTCACCAACGGGGGGGACAGGGTCCTCCGAGCAGTACTTC. This gives the protein CASSPTGGTGSSEQYF.

This rearrangement joins TRBV18 to TRBJ2-5; TRBD1 might be the D (5 bases). The CDR3 has 14 residues. V was trimmed by 6 bases and J by 1 base, leaving 12 bases between them. Per germline, CDR1 KGHSH and CDR2 LQKENI. The CDR3 DNA follows: TGTGCCAGCTCCGCCAGACAGACCCAAGAGACCCAGTACTTC. Amino acids: CASSARQTQETQYF.

V usage is TRBV30 and J usage is TRBJ2-7, with D possibly matching TRBD1 (5 bases). There are 12 residues in the CDR3. Germline V CDR1 and CDR2: GTSNPN, SVGIG (reference sequence). The germline V and J ends were trimmed by 3 bases and 6 bases, with 12 bases remaining between them. CDR3 loop: CAWRGRDFEQYF. The CDR3 DNA is TGTGCCTGGAGGGGCAGGGATTTCGAGCAGTACTTC.

V usage is TRBV6-1 and J usage is TRBJ2-1; possibly TRBD2 for D (6 bases). This CDR3 contains 13 residues. CDR1 MNHNS and CDR2 SASEGT come from the germline V gene. The V end was cut by 3 bases, the J end by 9 bases, with 12 bases between. CDR3 sequence (DNA): TGTGCCAGCAGTGAGGGGACTTTTCTTGAGCAGTTCTTC. Translation gives CASSEGTFLEQFF.